The subject of this entry is one TCR beta chain. Its antigen is as yet unknown. Germline values: CDR1 MNHEY, CDR2 SMNVEV (reference sequence). This CDR3 contains 17 residues. The ends lost 5 bases at V and 3 bases at J; junction bases unmatched: 13. These data are taken from a study of beta chain features in type 1 diabetes. Study-level points and caveats: People with Type 1 diabetes carried modestly yet significantly shorter TCRB CDR3s in all four CD4+ subsets. At VDJ recombination sites, type 1 diabetes patients had fewer insertions and more deleted nucleotides. Shorter templates may be favored by PCR, equally so in patients and controls. A closer apparent resemblance between naive, central memory and Treg TCRB repertoires was seen in patients than in healthy donors.

CD45RO/CCR7/CD25/CD127/CD95/CD27 sorting isolated CD4+ naive, central memory, regulatory and stem cell-like memory cells. The whole isolated RNA underwent reverse transcription, so sequencing captured expressed TCRB transcripts. Clones were sequenced by immunoSEQ multiplex PCR, and TCRdb holds only the in-frame ones, with some missing. The table records 600,000 to 700,000 clones, roughly an eighth of them present only once. The V call is TRBV27, the J call TRBJ1-5, with 7 bases fitting TRBD1. This clonotype was sampled from a man aged 30 to 45 with type 1 diabetes. The sequenced sample consisted of naive CD4+ T cells from blood. The chain's CDR3 is CASSPPRRGRVNQPQHF. DNA of the CDR3: TGTGCCAGCAGTCCCCCAAGGAGGGGGCGCGTCAATCAGCCCCAGCATTTT.